One sample yielded the 12 T cell receptor beta chains listed below, sequenced in a study of cytomegalovirus exposure and HLA in healthy donors. Primers included in the PCR were 60 Vbeta and 13 Jbeta primers. Some clones are missing from TCRdb's copy, which holds only in-frame ones; the method was immunoSEQ multiplex PCR. This repertoire shows roughly 99,000 clones, 55% to 85% found once; its top ten account for 7.8%. Sequenced material: PBMCs. The receptor set was obtained from a young man in good health and CMV-seronegative.

This clone was counted only a few times. J is TRBJ2-3 and V is TRBV2, with 9 bases that match TRBD2. Germline V lookup: CDR1 SNHLY, CDR2 FYNNEI. This CDR3 has 15 amino acids. Unmatched junction bases numbered 7, after V lost 4 bases and J lost 5 bases. This CDR3 reads CASSALAGTGDTQYF. The CDR3 DNA follows: TGTGCCAGCAGTGCCCTAGCGGGAACAGGAGATACGCAGTATTTT.

The J gene is TRBJ1-1, the V gene TRBV6-1; unclear D gene. Deletions cut 6 bases from V and 2 bases from J, with 13 bases between. The CDR3 length is 14 residues. Germline lookup yields CDR1 MNHNS and CDR2 SASEGT. In DNA form, the CDR3 reads TGTGCCAGCAGGGCCAGACGGGAAAACACTGAAGCTTTCTTT. This codes for CASRARRENTEAFF.

This rearrangement joins TRBV5-4 to TRBJ2-5, with a weak D call TRBD2 (6 bases). Germline V lookup: CDR1 SGHNT, CDR2 YYREEE (reference sequence). The CDR3 covers 14 residues. Trimming pared 2 bases from V and 7 bases from J, leaving 15 bases between. DNA for the CDR3: TGTGCCAGCAGCTTCAGCCGCGAGGGAGGGACCCAGTACTTC. Translated, it gives CASSFSREGGTQYF.

The chain recombines TRBV6-1 with TRBJ2-5; D uncertain. Per germline, CDR1 MNHNS and CDR2 SASEGT. The CDR3 is 10 amino acids. Trimming cost V 10 bases and J 3 bases, with 6 bases left between them. The CDR3 DNA reads as TGTGCCACCTACGAAGAGACCCAGTACTTC. It is translated as CATYEETQYF.

The rearrangement links TRBV5-1 to TRBJ1-4; no definite D call. V was pared by 5 bases and J by 2 bases, with 10 bases between. CDR3 length equals 14 residues. Germline-derived CDR1 and CDR2 are SGHRS and YFSETQ. The CDR3 loop is CASSSSGTNEKLFF. CDR3 sequence (DNA): TGCGCCAGCAGTTCTTCCGGGACTAATGAAAAACTGTTTTTT.

The chain carries TRBV5-1 and TRBJ1-2; 8 bases match TRBD1. The CDR3 consists of 15 residues. The germline V gene has CDR1 SGHRS and CDR2 YFSETQ. V gave up 3 bases and J gave up 2 bases; unmatched junction bases: 6. Here the CDR3 DNA reads TGCGCCAGCAGCTCCGGACAGGGCGGGAACTATGGCTACACCTTC. It translates to CASSSGQGGNYGYTF. Full variable domain (remainder filled in from reference TRBV5-1 and TRBJ1-2): KAGVTQTPRYLIKTRGQQVTLSCSPISGHRSVSWYQQTPGQGLQFLFEYFSETQRNKGNFPGRFSGRQFSNSRSEMNVSTLELGDSALYLCASSSGQGGNYGYTFGSGTRLTVV.

The chain combines TRBV10-3 with TRBJ2-1; D is unclear. Germline V CDR1 and CDR2: ENHRY, SYGVKD. V gave up 4 bases and J gave up 8 bases, with 12 bases separating them. The CDR3 runs 13 residues. In DNA, the CDR3 is TGTGCCATCAGTGGACCGACCGGGTATGAGCAGTTCTTC. Its translation is CAISGPTGYEQFF.

J is TRBJ1-6 and V is TRBV11-3, with D hard to call. CDR1 and CDR2 (germline): SGHNT, YENEEA. Trimming shortened V by 1 base and J by 12 bases, and 10 bases separated the two germline ends. The CDR3 covers 13 residues. CDR3 in DNA: TGTGCCAGCAGCTTAGGTGCCGGAGAACCCCTCCACTTT. Translation: CASSLGAGEPLHF. Filled out from reference TRBV11-3 and TRBJ1-6, the complete variable domain reads EAGVVQSPRYKIIEKKQPVAFWCNPISGHNTLYWYLQNLGQGPELLIRYENEEAVDDSQLPKDRFSAERLKGVDSTLKIQPAELGDSAVYLCASSLGAGEPLHFGNGTRLTVT.

The CDR3 DNA follows: TGTGCCAGCAGCCAACAAAGGACGCCAGGGGCTGAAGCTTTCTTT. Its protein product is CASSQQRTPGAEAFF. The chain combines TRBV7-2 with TRBJ1-1; TRBD1 is a possible D gene (6 bases). V gave up 5 bases and J gave up 6 bases, with 19 bases separating them. The CDR3 spans 15 residues. CDR1 and CDR2 from the germline V gene are SGHTA and FQGNSA. Using reference TRBV7-2 and TRBJ1-1 for the parts outside the CDR3, the full variable domain is GAGVSQSPSNKVTEKGKDVELRCDPISGHTALYWYRQSLGQGLEFLIYFQGNSAPDKSGLPSDRFSAERTGGSVSTLTIQRTQQEDSAVYLCASSQQRTPGAEAFFGQGTRLTVV.

This clone appeared a few times. The CDR3, as DNA: TGCGCCAGCAACCGGGACAGGGGGACAGATACGCAGTATTTT. This translates into CASNRDRGTDTQYF. This rearrangement joins TRBV5-1 to TRBJ2-3, with TRBD1 matching 11 bases. Losses at the gene ends were 6 bases for V and 3 bases for J; bases not matched to a gene: 3. Germline loops: CDR1 SGHRS, CDR2 YFSETQ. The CDR3 contains 14 residues.

About this clone itself: The junction departs from the called germline gene at one end, perhaps through a read error. This chain joins TRBV28 and TRBJ2-7, with 8 bases fitting TRBD1. Germline V gene lookup returns CDR1 MDHEN and CDR2 SYDVKM. The CDR3 consists of 17 residues. The CDR3 protein is CASPPAAGTGVSHEQYF. In DNA, the CDR3 is TGTGCCAGCCCCCCGGCCGCAGGGACAGGCGTCTCCCACGAGCAGTACTTC.

The chain is built from TRBV5-1 and TRBJ2-1, with 12 nucleotides matching TRBD2. Germline V gene lookup returns CDR1 SGHRS and CDR2 YFSETQ. V shed 3 bases, J shed 7 bases, and the junction held 5 bases outside the gene matches. CDR3 length: 15 residues. The DNA of the CDR3 is TGCGCCAGCAGCTCGCGGACTAGCGGGGTTAATGAGCAGTTCTTC. Its translation: CASSSRTSGVNEQFF.